This T cell receptor beta chain stems from a study of shared clonotypes between healthy human individuals (dated by TCRdb to the early 2020s). A note on the overall study: The cohort included three men and a couple of women between 18 and 49 years of age. For each donor, three plates each were used for CD4 naive and CD4 memory, two plates were used for CD8 naive, and one plate was used for CD8 memory. To estimate repertoire size and how much clonotypes are shared between individuals, the study performed deep sequencing of blood TCR repertoires from five healthy adults. Different laboratories and diverse techniques were used to prepare libraries and sequence TCR repertoires, to increase sequencing depth and limit assay-specific biases. Between about 0.8 and 8.9 billion PBMCs per donor were obtained by leukapheresis. General findings and caveats noted by the study authors: Compared with non-shared clonotypes, clonotypes shared by all four sorted-subset donors had higher generation probabilities. Rarefaction of sorted-subset datasets indicated incomplete sequencing despite the large sequencing depth. Naive subsets generally had larger estimated clonotype richness than memory subsets. Sampling was restricted to blood, and TCR repertoires in tissue are likely to differ from TCR repertoires in blood. Based on pairwise subsampling, the degree of clonotype sharing among donors was expected to be affected by sequencing depth. Roughly 5% of naive CD4, 3.5% of naive CD8, 2.3% of memory CD4, and 0.4% of memory CD8 clonotypes were shared across a handful of donors. The small number of donors limited the genetic and exposure-history diversity represented.

Healthy HIV-negative adults with no recently reported acute infections or vaccinations were included as donors. Every donor was a Caucasian adult living in Nashville, Tennessee, USA. CD4+ T cells were enriched by magnetic negative selection, after which naive cells were positively selected on CD45RA and the negative fraction was taken as the memory subset. Blood was obtained by leukapheresis, after which PBMCs were separated by Ficoll-Histopaque density gradient centrifugation and cryopreserved in liquid nitrogen vapor phase. Analytical flow cytometry was used to check the purity and quantity of each magnetically sorted T cell population. Genomic DNA was isolated from every sorted fraction and measured by UV absorbance on a Nanodrop 2000c. Trimming takes 6 bases off V and 3 bases off J; junction bases not matched to a gene: 7. The germline V gene yields MNHEY for CDR1 and SVGAGI for CDR2. The CDR3 contains 15 residues, cysteine and phenylalanine counted. Just the 45-base CDR3 DNA is kept, in frame starting at base 1.

Turning to this clone: Its antigen remains undetermined. No base quality information exists; no much larger clone differs at one position.

Using the deep immunoSEQ assay, multiplex PCR amplified TCR CDR3 regions from genomic DNA. Genomic DNA extracted from each cell subset was distributed evenly over all wells of several immunoSEQ 96-well plates, and each plate served as one replicate. For sorted subsets, about 210 ng of genomic DNA, equivalent to around 30,000 T cell genomes, went into each replicate PCR. The purified libraries were quantified using a Qubit 3.0 fluorometer, sized with a Bioanalyzer 2100, and then quantified again using the KAPA Library Quantification kit. Each immunoSEQ 96-well plate was sequenced on its own single-read 150-cycle Illumina NextSeq 550 flow cell. The study's processing was this. Because the immunoSEQ output included only junctional sequences and no quality scores, the filtering could not be the same as the filtering used for full-length reads. Sequences were annotated with PyIR, a Python wrapper for IgBLAST v1.9, and V/J genes and CDR3 were assigned using IMGT germline references. Reads were removed for weak V/J assignments (E-value above 1e-6), missing CDR3, stop codons, out-of-frame junctions, or ambiguous translated residues. V3J clonotypes were defined by identical inferred V gene, J gene, and CDR3 amino acid sequence. To compute the percentage overlap between repertoires, the number of shared unique clonotypes was divided by the size of the smaller repertoire. Richness of each repertoire was evaluated using RTK rarefaction, the Chao1 estimator, and Recon v2.1 estimates of unobserved clonotypes. For all TCRbeta clonotypes obtained by the gDNA method from several donors, generation probabilities were computed with OLGA. TCRdb mirrors the immuneACCESS table, restricted to in-frame sequences. Some clones are absent from its copies; in checked studies, under half trace to an unresolved V gene, and the reason for the others is unknown. V and J calls and clone size are given by that table; D and trimming were obtained from the DNA. Counted in this sample were about 2,500,000 clones; over 85% of them appeared once. The biggest ten clones account for about 0.13% of the sample.

Sequencing was performed on naive CD4+ T cells sorted from blood. The cell subset or site label corresponds to: CD45RA+ positively selected. The TCR originated in a man aged 18 to 30 in good health. Recombination linked TRBV6-5 to TRBJ2-5, with 10 bases in between that match TRBD2. Here is the DNA: TGTGCCAGCAGCCGAGGACTAGCGGAGAAAGAGACCCAGTACTTC. Its protein product is CASSRGLAEKETQYF.